This is a list of T cell receptor beta chains from one sample in a study of CD8+ T cells in alopecia areata. The repertoire was sequenced with immunoSEQ multiplex PCR; TCRdb's copy has only in-frame clones and lacks some. Of 120,000 or so clones in the sample, under 40% were seen once. What was sequenced was CD4+ T cells sorted from blood. The receptors here all came from a human donor with alopecia areata. Both conserved end residues are part of each CDR3. D genes are given only for firm matches. Size values are once, few and many counts, or a class for expanded clones, and some rows have none.

abundance: NA
v_gene: TRBV7-8
j_gene: TRBJ2-1
d_gene: NA
CDR3aa: CASSPSYQLDYNEQFF
CDR3nt: TGTGCCAGCAGCCCTAGCTACCAACTAGACTACAATGAGCAGTTCTTC

abundance: NA
v_gene: TRBV7-2
j_gene: TRBJ2-1
d_gene: TRBD2
CDR3aa: CASSSVLAGVGRNEQFF
CDR3nt: TGTGCCAGCAGCTCCGTGCTAGCGGGAGTAGGGAGGAATGAGCAGTTCTTC

abundance: NA
v_gene: TRBV28
j_gene: TRBJ2-7
d_gene: NA
CDR3aa: CASSLPGALSYEQYF
CDR3nt: TGTGCCAGCAGTCTCCCTGGGGCACTCTCCTACGAGCAGTACTTC

abundance: NA
v_gene: TRBV18
j_gene: TRBJ2-7
d_gene: TRBD1
CDR3aa: CASSTRGQNEQYF
CDR3nt: TGTGCCAGCTCAACCAGGGGGCAGAACGAGCAGTACTTC

abundance: few
v_gene: TRBV6-5
j_gene: TRBJ2-7
d_gene: NA
CDR3aa: CASSISTFEQYF
CDR3nt: TGTGCCAGCAGCATCTCTACCTTCGAGCAGTACTTC

abundance: few
v_gene: TRBV2
j_gene: TRBJ2-6
d_gene: NA
CDR3aa: CASSLDVGSGANVLTF
CDR3nt: TGTGCCAGCAGTCTCGACGTAGGCTCTGGGGCCAACGTCCTGACTTTC

abundance: few
v_gene: TRBV20-1
j_gene: TRBJ1-1
d_gene: NA
CDR3aa: CSATFGGDAFF
CDR3nt: TGCAGTGCAACCTTCGGGGGTGACGCTTTCTTT

abundance: few
v_gene: TRBV27
j_gene: TRBJ2-7
d_gene: TRBD1
CDR3aa: CASSPGQGAYEQYF
CDR3nt: TGTGCCAGCAGTCCGGGACAGGGGGCCTACGAGCAGTACTTC

abundance: NA
v_gene: TRBV5-1
j_gene: TRBJ1-2
d_gene: TRBD1
CDR3aa: CASSLPGQATNYGYTF
CDR3nt: TGCGCCAGCAGCTTACCCGGACAGGCTACTAACTATGGCTACACCTTC

abundance: NA
v_gene: TRBV11-2
j_gene: TRBJ2-7
d_gene: NA
CDR3aa: CASSLGPSYEQYF
CDR3nt: TGTGCCAGCAGCTTAGGTCCGTCTTACGAGCAGTACTTC

abundance: NA
v_gene: TRBV5-1
j_gene: TRBJ1-6
d_gene: NA
CDR3aa: CASSSTGSPLHF
CDR3nt: TGCGCCAGCAGTTCGACGGGATCACCCCTCCACTTT

abundance: NA
v_gene: TRBV28
j_gene: TRBJ1-1
d_gene: TRBD1
CDR3aa: CASSPQTGGLTEAFF
CDR3nt: TGTGCCAGCAGTCCGCAAACAGGGGGGCTCACTGAAGCTTTCTTT

abundance: NA
v_gene: TRBV5-1
j_gene: TRBJ1-1
d_gene: NA
CDR3aa: CASSSTNPMNTEAFF
CDR3nt: TGCGCCAGCAGCTCGACAAACCCTATGAACACTGAAGCTTTCTTT

abundance: few
v_gene: TRBV28
j_gene: TRBJ1-5
d_gene: NA
CDR3aa: CASSLVSSPNQPQHF
CDR3nt: TGTGCCAGCAGTTTAGTGTCGTCCCCAAATCAGCCCCAGCATTTT

abundance: NA
v_gene: TRBV30
j_gene: TRBJ2-7
d_gene: NA
CDR3aa: CACSGLGYEQYF
CDR3nt: TGTGCCTGCAGTGGGTTGGGGTACGAGCAGTACTTC

abundance: NA
v_gene: TRBV7-2
j_gene: TRBJ2-5
d_gene: NA
CDR3aa: CASSLGDHQETQYF
CDR3nt: TGTGCCAGCAGCTTAGGGGATCATCAAGAGACCCAGTACTTC

abundance: NA
v_gene: TRBV7-6
j_gene: TRBJ2-1
d_gene: TRBD2
CDR3aa: CASSTGTSERFSYNEQFF
CDR3nt: TGTGCCAGCAGCACCGGGACTAGCGAGAGATTCTCCTACAATGAGCAGTTCTTC

abundance: few
v_gene: TRBV29-1
j_gene: TRBJ2-5
d_gene: NA
CDR3aa: CSVDQTDQETQYF
CDR3nt: TGCAGCGTCGACCAGACTGACCAAGAGACCCAGTACTTC

abundance: NA
v_gene: TRBV6-5
j_gene: TRBJ2-2
d_gene: NA
CDR3aa: CASSPWASSGELFF
CDR3nt: TGTGCCAGCTCCCCCTGGGCCTCGTCCGGGGAGCTGTTTTTT

abundance: few
v_gene: TRBV11-2
j_gene: TRBJ2-6
d_gene: NA
CDR3aa: CASRSFGANVLTF
CDR3nt: TGTGCCAGCAGGTCGTTTGGGGCCAACGTCCTGACTTTC

abundance: few
v_gene: TRBV7-8
j_gene: TRBJ1-1
d_gene: NA
CDR3aa: CASSLGPKTVNTEAFF
CDR3nt: TGTGCCAGCAGCTTAGGTCCAAAGACAGTGAACACTGAAGCTTTCTTT

abundance: NA
v_gene: TRBV28
j_gene: TRBJ1-2
d_gene: TRBD1
CDR3aa: CASRGGGYGYTF
CDR3nt: TGTGCCAGCAGAGGGGGCGGCTATGGCTACACCTTC

abundance: NA
v_gene: TRBV29-1
j_gene: TRBJ2-3
d_gene: NA
CDR3aa: CSVEGGADTQYF
CDR3nt: TGCAGCGTTGAGGGAGGTGCTGATACGCAGTATTTT

abundance: few
v_gene: TRBV14
j_gene: TRBJ2-1
d_gene: NA
CDR3aa: CASSQATYMAGQFF
CDR3nt: TGTGCCAGCAGCCAAGCCACCTACATGGCTGGGCAGTTCTTC

abundance: few
v_gene: TRBV19
j_gene: TRBJ1-2
d_gene: NA
CDR3aa: CASSIRQGYGYTF
CDR3nt: TGTGCCAGTAGTATTAGGCAGGGCTATGGCTACACCTTC

abundance: NA
v_gene: TRBV10-1
j_gene: TRBJ2-3
d_gene: NA
CDR3aa: CASSERLSRDTQYF
CDR3nt: TGCGCCAGCAGTGAGCGACTCAGTCGAGATACGCAGTATTTT

abundance: NA
v_gene: TRBV7-2
j_gene: TRBJ2-7
d_gene: TRBD1
CDR3aa: CASSLAGTGLDEQYF
CDR3nt: TGTGCCAGCAGCTTAGCTGGGACAGGGTTGGACGAGCAGTACTTC

abundance: NA
v_gene: TRBV29-1
j_gene: TRBJ1-2
d_gene: TRBD1
CDR3aa: CSVPSTGGARGYTF
CDR3nt: TGCAGCGTTCCTTCGACAGGGGGAGCGAGGGGCTACACCTTC

abundance: NA
v_gene: TRBV4-2
j_gene: TRBJ1-6
d_gene: NA
CDR3aa: CASSQDRDSPLHF
CDR3nt: TGTGCCAGCAGCCAAGATAGAGATTCACCCCTCCACTTT

abundance: NA
v_gene: TRBV29-1
j_gene: TRBJ1-3
d_gene: NA
CDR3aa: CSVWVWGASGNTIYF
CDR3nt: TGCAGCGTTTGGGTGTGGGGGGCCTCTGGAAACACCATATATTTT

abundance: NA
v_gene: TRBV29-1
j_gene: TRBJ2-3
d_gene: NA
CDR3aa: CSVGGVVATDTQYF
CDR3nt: TGCAGCGTTGGCGGGGTTGTTGCCACAGATACGCAGTATTTT

abundance: NA
v_gene: TRBV15
j_gene: TRBJ1-5
d_gene: NA
CDR3aa: CATSRDPPNLSNQPQHF
CDR3nt: TGTGCCACCAGCAGAGATCCCCCCAATCTTAGCAATCAGCCCCAGCATTTT

abundance: NA
v_gene: TRBV29-1
j_gene: TRBJ2-3
d_gene: NA
CDR3aa: CSVEKSGSTDTQYF
CDR3nt: TGCAGCGTTGAAAAGAGCGGTAGCACAGATACGCAGTATTTT

abundance: NA
v_gene: TRBV5-1
j_gene: TRBJ1-2
d_gene: NA
CDR3aa: CASSLEGSGYTF
CDR3nt: TGCGCCAGCAGCTTGGAGGGGAGTGGCTACACCTTC

abundance: NA
v_gene: TRBV10-3
j_gene: TRBJ2-7
d_gene: NA
CDR3aa: CAIRETGLTYEQYF
CDR3nt: TGTGCCATCAGGGAAACAGGGCTCACCTACGAGCAGTACTTC

abundance: few
v_gene: TRBV29-1
j_gene: TRBJ2-7
d_gene: NA
CDR3aa: CSVGGTPRDEQYF
CDR3nt: TGCAGCGTTGGCGGGACACCGAGGGACGAGCAGTACTTC

abundance: few
v_gene: TRBV14
j_gene: TRBJ2-3
d_gene: NA
CDR3aa: CASSQANTQYF
CDR3nt: TGTGCCAGCAGCCAAGCTAATACGCAGTATTTT

abundance: NA
v_gene: TRBV4-1
j_gene: TRBJ2-5
d_gene: TRBD1
CDR3aa: CASSQVDRGWSQYF
CDR3nt: TGCGCCAGCAGCCAGGTCGACAGGGGATGGTCCCAGTACTTC

abundance: NA
v_gene: TRBV28
j_gene: TRBJ1-2
d_gene: NA
CDR3aa: CASSFNNYGYTF
CDR3nt: TGTGCCAGCAGTTTTAATAACTATGGCTACACCTTC

abundance: few
v_gene: TRBV18
j_gene: TRBJ2-7
d_gene: NA
CDR3aa: CASSPPVTYEQYF
CDR3nt: TGTGCCAGCTCACCACCTGTAACTTACGAGCAGTACTTC

abundance: NA
v_gene: TRBV9
j_gene: TRBJ1-2
d_gene: TRBD1
CDR3aa: CASSFSTTGNYGYTF
CDR3nt: TGTGCCAGCAGCTTTTCCACGACAGGGAACTATGGCTACACCTTC

abundance: few
v_gene: TRBV19
j_gene: TRBJ1-2
d_gene: NA
CDR3aa: CASSNPLGVGNYGYTF
CDR3nt: TGTGCCAGTAGCAATCCCTTGGGGGTCGGAAACTATGGCTACACCTTC